This T cell receptor beta chain originates from a study of blood T cell repertoires in COVID-19. Study context: Acute and convalescent COVID-19 specimens originated in the United States, Italy and Spain.

This clone was seen a handful of times. Here immunoSEQ multiplex PCR was the method, and the copy in TCRdb shows in-frame clones only, minus some. There are some 96,000 clones in the sample; 90% occur only once, and 1.5% to 2% lies in the top ten. Unmatched junction bases numbered 3, after V lost 3 bases and J lost 2 bases. The length of the CDR3 is 14 residues. Germline values: CDR1 SGHDT, CDR2 YYEEEE. This receptor was obtained from a man aged 55-75 years with acute or convalescent COVID-19. What was sequenced was peripheral blood. This sequence joins TRBV5-6 and TRBJ1-2; 8 nucleotides line up with TRBD1. CDR3 amino acids: CASSWGQANYGYTF. The CDR3 region has the DNA TGTGCCAGCAGCTGGGGACAGGCGAACTATGGCTACACCTTC.